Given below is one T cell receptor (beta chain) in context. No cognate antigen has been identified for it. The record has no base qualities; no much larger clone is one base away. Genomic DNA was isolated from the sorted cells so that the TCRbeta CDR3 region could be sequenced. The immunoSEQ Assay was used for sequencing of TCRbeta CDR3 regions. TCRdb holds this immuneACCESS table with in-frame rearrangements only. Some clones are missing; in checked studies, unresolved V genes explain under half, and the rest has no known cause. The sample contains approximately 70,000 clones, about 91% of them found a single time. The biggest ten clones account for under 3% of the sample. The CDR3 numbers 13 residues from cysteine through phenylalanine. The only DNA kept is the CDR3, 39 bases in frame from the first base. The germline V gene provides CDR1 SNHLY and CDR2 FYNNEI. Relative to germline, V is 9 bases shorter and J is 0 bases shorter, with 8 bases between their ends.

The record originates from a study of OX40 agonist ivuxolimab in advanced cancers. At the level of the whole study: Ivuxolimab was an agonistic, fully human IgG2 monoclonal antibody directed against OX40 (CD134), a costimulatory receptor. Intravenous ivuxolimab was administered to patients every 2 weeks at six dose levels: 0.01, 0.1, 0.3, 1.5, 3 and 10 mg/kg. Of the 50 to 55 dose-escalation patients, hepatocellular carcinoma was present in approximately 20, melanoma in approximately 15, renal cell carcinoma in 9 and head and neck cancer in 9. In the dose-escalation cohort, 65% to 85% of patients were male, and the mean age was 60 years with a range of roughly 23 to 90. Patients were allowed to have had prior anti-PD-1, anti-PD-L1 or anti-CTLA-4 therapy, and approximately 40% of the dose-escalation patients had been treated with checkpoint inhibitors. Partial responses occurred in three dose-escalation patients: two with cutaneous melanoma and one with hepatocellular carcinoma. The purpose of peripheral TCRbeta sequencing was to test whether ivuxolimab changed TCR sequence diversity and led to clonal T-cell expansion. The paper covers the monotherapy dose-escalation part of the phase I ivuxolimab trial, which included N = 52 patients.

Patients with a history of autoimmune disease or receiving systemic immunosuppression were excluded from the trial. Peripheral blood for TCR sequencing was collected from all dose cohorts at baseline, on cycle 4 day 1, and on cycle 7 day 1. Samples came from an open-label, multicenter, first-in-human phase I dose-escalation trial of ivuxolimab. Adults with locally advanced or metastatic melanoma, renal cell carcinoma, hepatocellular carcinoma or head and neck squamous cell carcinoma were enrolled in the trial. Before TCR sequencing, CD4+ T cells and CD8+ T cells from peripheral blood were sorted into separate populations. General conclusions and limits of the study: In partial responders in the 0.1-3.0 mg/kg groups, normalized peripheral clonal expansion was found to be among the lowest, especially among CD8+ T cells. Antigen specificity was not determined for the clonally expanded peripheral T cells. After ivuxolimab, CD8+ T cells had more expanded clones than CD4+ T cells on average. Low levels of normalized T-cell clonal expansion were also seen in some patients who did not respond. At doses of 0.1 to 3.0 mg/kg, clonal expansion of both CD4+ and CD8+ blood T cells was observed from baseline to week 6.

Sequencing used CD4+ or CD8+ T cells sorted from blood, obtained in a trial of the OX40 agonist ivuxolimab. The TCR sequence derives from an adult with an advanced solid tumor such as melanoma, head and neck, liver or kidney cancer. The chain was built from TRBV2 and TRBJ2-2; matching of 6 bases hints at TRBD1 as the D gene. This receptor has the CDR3 CARGTSNTGELFF. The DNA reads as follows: TGTGCCAGAGGGACATCGAACACCGGGGAGCTGTTTTTT.